Listed below are T cell receptor beta chains from one sample, sequenced in a study of molecular identifiers for immune sequencing clone quantification. TCRdb re-called the PCR reads with MiXCR, one entry per CDR3 protein. This table has some 65,000 distinct CDR3 sequences, approximately 18% appearing once. The sample taken for sequencing was naive CD8+ T cells from blood, with Jurkat cell RNA spiked in. The receptors shown here come from a human donor in good health. Some libraries in this study had Jurkat cell RNA spiked in. The CDR3 runs from the conserved cysteine through the conserved F or W. A D gene is named only where the DNA matches it firmly. For some rows the clone size is stated as once, few or many, or as a class when expanded; others skip it.

clone size | D gene | V gene | CDR3 protein
many | NA | TRBV20-1 | CSARPRETRTYQETQYF
many | NA | TRBV19 | CASSIPGGDTGELFF
NA | TRBD2 | TRBV20-1 | CSATKTCPGLAGGEQFF
many | NA | TRBV4-3 | CASSRGLGGETQYF
many | NA | TRBV20-1 | CSARARLDLTVMTEQYF
many | NA | TRBV7-2 | CASSLPNLDHEQYF
NA | TRBD2 | TRBV12-3/TRBV12-4 | CAGSSGRGAEQFF
many | NA | TRBV7-2 | CASSLRVGGVSTGELFF
NA | NA | TRBV24-1 | CATSAPEEGVTEAFF
NA | NA | TRBV20-1 | CSVRLPSSYNEQFF
many | NA | TRBV20-1 | CSASLGVGPNTGELFF
NA | NA | TRBV9 | CASSLGTPYGYTF
many | NA | TRBV4-1 | CASSQDFPGSSYEQYF
NA | TRBD1 | TRBV11-3 | CASSSRQGNVDTDTQYF
many | NA | TRBV6-2/TRBV6-3 | CASSSRRDRGDTQYF
many | NA | TRBV20-1 | CSAKLVTDTQYF
NA | NA | TRBV7-9 | CASSKRSIRVGVTDTQYF
many | NA | TRBV20-1 | CSARVESGNTIYF
many | TRBD1 | TRBV12-3/TRBV12-4 | CASSPGTDANTGELFF
many | NA | TRBV19 | CASSIVGGEQETQYF
many | NA | TRBV9 | CASSVGEGQGHGRYEQYF
many | NA | TRBV7-6 | CASSLAFESNQPQHF
many | NA | TRBV24-1 | CATVGVNNEQFF
few | TRBD2 | TRBV2 | CAGRLSSGSGYNEQFF
NA | TRBD2 | TRBV2 | CASTGARSGRTGELFF
NA | NA | TRBV7-6 | CASIRGFGAGTEAFF
NA | NA | TRBV6-1 | CASSEFIQGSTNTEAFF
many | NA | TRBV20-1 | CSARDNSSYEQYF
many | NA | TRBV15 | CATSRDRAEDTQYF
many | NA | TRBV11-3 | CASSTYRDLVDEQYF
many | TRBD1 | TRBV7-9 | CASSLGQGRGEAFF
many | NA | TRBV19 | CASSIALNNEQFF
many | TRBD2 | TRBV27 | CASSLAGHYEQYF
few | NA | TRBV12-5 | CASGFGGREQYF
many | TRBD1 | TRBV6-1 | CASTPGTGGFYEQYF
many | NA | TRBV9 | CASSVEGLGTNNEQFF
many | TRBD2 | TRBV7-2 | CASSYIAGGYDSYNEQFF
many | NA | TRBV30 | CAWSVGLVREQYF
many | TRBD2 | TRBV7-8 | CASSLVRLATPSTDTQYF
many | TRBD2 | TRBV7-2 | CASSPSGSSYNEQFF
once | NA | TRBV4-3 | CASSRYGTGYNEQFF
many | TRBD2 | TRBV12-3/TRBV12-4 | CASRGGAGYNEQFF
many | NA | TRBV11-3 | CASSLSRTSQETQYF
many | TRBD2 | TRBV27 | CASSLALAGAYEQYF
many | NA | TRBV7-8 | CASSRSGVSYEQYF
NA | TRBD2 | TRBV19 | CASSMGLLAGGELVF
few | TRBD1 | TRBV15 | CATSTPGQQETQYF
many | TRBD2 | TRBV13 | CASSLMGLAEF
NA | NA | TRBV6-5 | CASSYSITYGELLF
many | NA | TRBV29-1 | CSVETTDNYGYTF
many | TRBD2 | TRBV9 | CASSPVAGGYEQYF
NA | NA | TRBV27 | CASRVNTEALF
many | TRBD2 | TRBV27 | CASSFLAGGGTDTQYF
many | NA | TRBV7-6 | CASSLGLGAPHETQYF
once | NA | TRBV12-3/TRBV12-4 | CASTLDEVIGELLF
many | TRBD2 | TRBV7-9 | CASSAGVAGNQETQYF
few | NA | TRBV27 | CASSLAGTEETQYF
many | NA | TRBV7-8 | CASSLSQLTSTDTQYF
many | NA | TRBV6-1 | CASSESTGPNYGYTF
NA | NA | TRBV21-1 | CASSEVPGSTDTQYF